These T cell receptor beta chains were read from a single sample in a study of siplizumab effects on memory and regulatory T cells. The method was immunoSEQ multiplex PCR; TCRdb's version includes in-frame clones alone and lacks a portion of them. The table records about 91,000 clones, 90% to 95% of them present only once. The sequencing sample was made of CD8+ T cells sorted from blood. Source of these receptors: a human donor in good health. The CDR3 runs from the conserved cysteine through the conserved F or W. Fields, in order: J gene, V gene, D gene, clone size, CDR3 protein, CDR3 DNA. The D gene is left open where the match is weak. Rows may omit the clone size; those that give it use once, few, many or a size class.

TRBJ2-7	TRBV5-1	NA	NA	CASSFGRRDNGYEQYF	TGCGCCAGCTCCTTCGGTCGGAGGGACAACGGCTACGAGCAGTACTTC
TRBJ1-1	TRBV7-9	NA	once	CASSLEVGVGNTEAFF	TGTGCCAGCAGCTTAGAGGTCGGGGTTGGGAACACTGAAGCTTTCTTT
TRBJ2-3	TRBV9	NA	NA	CASSAKIPEGTDTQYF	TGTGCCAGCAGCGCAAAAATACCGGAGGGCACAGATACGCAGTATTTT
TRBJ1-6	TRBV5-1	NA	NA	CASSLVGGESPLHF	TGCGCCAGCAGCTTGGTTGGGGGGGAATCACCCCTCCACTTT
TRBJ2-7	TRBV6-1	NA	NA	CASSDRDRGLAYEQYF	TGTGCCAGCAGTGATAGAGACAGGGGACTAGCCTACGAGCAGTACTTC
TRBJ1-5	TRBV6-6	NA	NA	CASSYYENQPQHF	TGTGCCAGCAGTTACTACGAAAATCAGCCCCAGCATTTT
TRBJ2-1	TRBV18	TRBD2	NA	CASSPGTSLHNEQFF	TGTGCCAGCTCACCAGGGACTAGTCTTCACAATGAGCAGTTCTTC
TRBJ2-1	TRBV18	NA	NA	CASSPWEPGDGYNEQFF	TGTGCCAGCTCACCCTGGGAACCGGGAGATGGCTACAATGAGCAGTTCTTC
TRBJ2-7	TRBV29-1	NA	NA	CSVPGDGAYEQYF	TGCAGCGTTCCCGGAGACGGAGCCTACGAGCAGTACTTC
TRBJ1-1	TRBV19	NA	NA	CASSIRGGTEAFF	TGTGCCAGTAGTATACGGGGGGGGACTGAAGCTTTCTTT